The 20 T cell receptor beta chains below come from one sample, sequenced in a study of radiation and T cells in renal cell carcinoma (dated by TCRdb to 2018 to 2020). The method behind the library was the immunoSEQ multiplex PCR assay. TCRdb holds this immuneACCESS table with in-frame rearrangements only. Some clones are missing; in checked studies, unresolved V genes explain under half, and the rest has no known cause. Across this sample there are some 140,000 clones, with more than 70% seen only once. The ten largest make up 12% of the sample. The time point label for this specimen denotes: baseline pretreatment blood. According to the study, the label for this sample's treatment or condition signals: 15 Gy SBRT to primary tumor, nephrectomy 4 weeks later. The specimen was blood, collected from a patient whose treatment included radiotherapy and nephrectomy. These receptor sequences come from a woman aged 50 to 65 with renal cell carcinoma.

CDR3 DNA sequence: TGTGCCAGCAGCTTGGGAAGTCTCTATAATTCACCCCTCCACTTT. This gives the protein CASSLGSLYNSPLHF. The rearrangement links TRBV5-6 to TRBJ1-6, with D unclear. The CDR3 extends over 15 amino acids. Germline CDR1 SGHDT, CDR2 YYEEEE. Trimming took off 0 bases at V and 3 bases at J, with 7 bases between the two ends.

The chain combines TRBV5-5 with TRBJ1-1, with D uncertain. The CDR3 spans 16 residues. Trimming removed 1 base at V and 0 bases at J, with 13 bases between. CDR1 is SGHKS and CDR2 is YYEKEE in the germline V gene (reference sequence). CDR3 in amino acids: CASSLKSVILNTEAFF. The CDR3 nucleotides read TGTGCCAGCAGCTTGAAGTCAGTTATATTGAACACTGAAGCTTTCTTT.

The V call is TRBV6-1, the J call TRBJ2-3, with D unclear. V lost 8 bases, J lost 2 bases, and 11 bases lay in between. The CDR3 runs 13 residues. Germline V gives CDR1 MNHNS, CDR2 SASEGT. In DNA form, the CDR3 reads TGTGCCAGCTTGGGCCAGAACACAGATACGCAGTATTTT. Amino acids: CASLGQNTDTQYF.

The chain combines TRBV5-1 with TRBJ2-3; 10 bases are a match to TRBD1. Trimming cost V 0 bases and J 1 base; bases outside gene matches: 5. CDR1 and CDR2 (germline): SGHRS, YFSETQ. The CDR3 consists of 17 residues. Here the CDR3 DNA reads TGCGCCAGCAGCTTGGGAGGCGGGACAGGGGGCACAGATACGCAGTATTTT. Translation gives CASSLGGGTGGTDTQYF.

The V call is TRBV6-1, the J call TRBJ1-6, with D possibly matching TRBD1 (5 bases). The CDR3 has 14 amino acids. Trimming pared 0 bases from V and 9 bases from J, leaving 9 bases between. The germline V gene encodes CDR1 MNHNS and CDR2 SASEGT. The CDR3 DNA reads TGTGCCAGCAGTGAAGCTGGGGCGGGTTCACCCCTCCACTTT. Its protein product is CASSEAGAGSPLHF.

V is TRBV11-1 and J is TRBJ1-6; possibly TRBD1 for D (6 bases). V was trimmed by 3 bases and J by 11 bases, leaving 11 bases between them. The germline V gene has CDR1 SGHAT and CDR2 FQDESV (reference sequence). The length of the CDR3 is 13 residues. The DNA for the CDR3 is TGTGCCAGCAGCTTGGACAGATTCACACCCCTCCACTTT. Translating gives CASSLDRFTPLHF.

The chain links TRBV6-6 to TRBJ2-5; D remains unclear. Germline assignment: CDR1 MNHNY and CDR2 SVGAGI (reference sequence). V lost 8 bases and J 1 base, leaving 5 bases between the germline ends. The CDR3 has 11 residues. The CDR3 loop is CASGIQETQYF. The CDR3 region has the DNA TGTGCCAGCGGGATCCAAGAGACCCAGTACTTC.

This clone has more than one count but fewer than ten. The CDR3 here is CASSGTGKTEAFF. CDR3 nucleotides: TGTGCCAGCAGTGGAACAGGGAAAACTGAAGCTTTCTTT. The V call is TRBV25-1, the J call TRBJ1-1; D possibly corresponds to TRBD1 (6 bases). Trimming pared 4 bases from V and 5 bases from J, leaving 11 bases between. Germline assignment: CDR1 MGHDK and CDR2 SYGVNS. The CDR3 consists of 13 residues.

The genes are TRBV5-5 and TRBJ1-2; the match to TRBD1 covers 8 bases. Germline CDR1 is SGHKS and CDR2 is YYEKEE (reference sequence). The CDR3 sequence is 17 residues long. With 2 bases clipped from V and 2 bases from J, the junction kept 11 bases outside the gene matches. CDR3 protein: CASSLAGQGVSNYGYTF. In nucleotides, the CDR3 is TGTGCCAGCAGCTTAGCTGGACAGGGTGTTTCCAACTATGGCTACACCTTC.

J is TRBJ2-3 and V is TRBV11-3; 9 positions match TRBD1. In germline, CDR1 is SGHNT, CDR2 YENEEA. The CDR3 runs 16 residues. Trimming at V came to 4 bases and at J to 5 bases, leaving 10 bases not matched to a gene. The CDR3, as DNA: TGTGCCAGCAGCTCGAGGACAGGGGCTTCAGGAGATACGCAGTATTTT. Its translation is CASSSRTGASGDTQYF.

The rearrangement links TRBV7-2 to TRBJ2-2; 8 nucleotides align to TRBD2. Per germline, CDR1 SGHTA and CDR2 FQGNSA. CDR3 length: 16 amino acids. Germline trimming cut 2 bases from V and 3 bases from J; bases unmatched to any gene: 5. CDR3 loop: CASSLNGGLDTGELFF. CDR3 DNA: TGTGCCAGCAGCTTAAACGGGGGACTAGACACCGGGGAGCTGTTTTTT.

The V and J genes are TRBV19 and TRBJ1-2, with a possible D match to TRBD1 (5 bases). The CDR3 covers 14 residues. The V gene lost 2 bases and the J gene lost 0 bases, with 7 bases spanning the gap. Germline CDR1 is LNHDA and CDR2 is SQIVND (reference sequence). The CDR3 region is CASSIQGTNYGYTF. The CDR3 bases are TGTGCCAGTAGTATACAGGGAACTAACTATGGCTACACCTTC.

The DNA of the CDR3 is TGTGCCAGCTCACCGGGACAGGGGAAGCCCCAGCATTTT. The encoded protein is CASSPGQGKPQHF. The chain has TRBV6-4 and TRBJ1-5; TRBD1 matches 10 bases. J gave up 8 bases and V 8 bases, and 6 bases lay outside the gene matches. The CDR3 consists of 13 residues. In germline, CDR1 is MRHNA, CDR2 SNTAGT.

This clone was found once. The V call is TRBV18, the J call TRBJ2-1, with TRBD2 matching 14 bases. This CDR3 has 17 residues. After removal of 3 bases from V and 2 bases from J, the junction contained 3 bases not matched to a gene. CDR1 and CDR2 (germline): KGHSH, LQKENI. The CDR3 region has the DNA TGTGCCAGCTCACCCGGGACTAGCGGGGGACCCTACAATGAGCAGTTCTTC. Translation gives CASSPGTSGGPYNEQFF.

This clone was seen just once. The chain combines TRBV7-6 with TRBJ1-1; the D gene is possibly TRBD1 (6 bases). Deletions cut 5 bases from V and 0 bases from J, with 10 bases between. The CDR3 consists of 14 residues. CDR1 is SGHVS and CDR2 is FNYEAQ in the germline V gene. The CDR3: CASSVTGMNTEAFF. The CDR3 coding sequence is TGTGCCAGCAGCGTGACAGGAATGAACACTGAAGCTTTCTTT.

The CDR3 sequence: CASRPAGTPKAGELFF. In DNA, the CDR3 is TGTGCCAGCAGACCAGCCGGGACCCCGAAAGCCGGGGAGCTGTTTTTT. The rearrangement uses TRBV9 and TRBJ2-2; either TRBD1 or TRBD2 may supply D (5 bases each). Germline-derived CDR1 and CDR2 are SGDLS and YYNGEE. The CDR3 contains 16 residues. V was trimmed by 5 bases and J by 6 bases, leaving 20 bases between them.

The rearrangement links TRBV6-6 to TRBJ1-2, with unresolved D. Germline V gene lookup returns CDR1 MNHNY and CDR2 SVGAGI (reference sequence). V dropped 5 bases and J dropped 5 bases, with 15 bases sitting between them. CDR3 length: 14 residues. CDR3 DNA sequence: TGTGCCAGCAGTAGGACCGGCGAACGGTATGGCTACACCTTC. Amino acid sequence: CASSRTGERYGYTF.

This clone was found a few times. The chain recombines TRBV6-1 with TRBJ1-3, with D uncertain. The germline V gene has CDR1 MNHNS and CDR2 SASEGT. V gave up 6 bases and J gave up 0 bases, with 12 bases separating them. There are 15 residues in the CDR3. In DNA, the CDR3 is TGTGCCAGCAGCTGGGAAAGCCTCTCTGGAAACACCATATATTTT. Its translation: CASSWESLSGNTIYF.

V and J are TRBV19 and TRBJ1-5, with 10 bases aligning to TRBD1. This CDR3 has 15 residues. V gave up 4 bases and J gave up 4 bases; unmatched junction bases: 4. In germline, CDR1 is LNHDA, CDR2 SQIVND (reference sequence). The CDR3 spells CASSRDRGENQPQHF. The CDR3 DNA follows: TGTGCCAGTAGTAGGGACAGGGGCGAGAATCAGCCCCAGCATTTT.

The chain is built from TRBV20-1 and TRBJ2-5; no clear D. V was cut by 7 bases and J by 1 base, with 7 bases left in between. Germline V gene sequence: CDR1 DFQATT, CDR2 SNEGSKA (reference sequence). This CDR3 spans 11 amino acids. This CDR3 is CSGSVQETQYF. The CDR3 DNA reads as TGCAGTGGTTCTGTCCAAGAGACCCAGTACTTC.